These T cell receptor beta chains were read from a single sample in a study of blood T cell repertoires in COVID-19. Using immunoSEQ multiplex PCR, the repertoire was profiled, and TCRdb retains in-frame clones only, with some absent. The sample includes 220,000 or so clones, 80% to 90% of them seen just once. Sequences were obtained from peripheral blood. The receptors originated from a man aged 45-65 years who had recovered from COVID-19. Both conserved end residues are part of each CDR3. D genes are given only for firm matches. Expanded clones are given a class, and other clones once, few, many or no size at all.

15	.	TRBV29-1	TRBJ2-2	.	CSVATGTLNTGELFF	TGCAGCGTCGCGACAGGAACCCTGAACACCGGGGAGCTGTTTTTT
14	.	TRBV11-3	TRBJ2-5	TRBD1	CASSLGPTGETQYF	TGTGCCAGCAGCTTGGGACCGACAGGGGAGACCCAGTACTTC
16	.	TRBV24-1	TRBJ2-6	TRBD1	CATSERQGSGANVLTF	TGTGCCACCAGTGAGCGACAGGGTTCTGGGGCCAACGTCCTGACTTTC
14	.	TRBV5-1	TRBJ2-7	.	CASSLGGKSYEQYF	TGCGCCAGCAGCTTGGGCGGGAAATCCTACGAGCAGTACTTC
15	.	TRBV18	TRBJ2-3	TRBD2	CASSSGRVPMGTQYF	TGTGCCAGCTCTAGCGGGAGGGTACCAATGGGTACGCAGTATTTT
14	.	TRBV5-5	TRBJ2-5	.	CASSPQGSAETQYF	TGTGCCAGCAGCCCTCAAGGCAGCGCCGAGACCCAGTACTTC
13	.	TRBV10-2	TRBJ2-1	.	CATRRDSYNEQFF	TGCGCCACCCGGAGAGACTCCTACAATGAGCAGTTCTTC
15	.	TRBV7-2	TRBJ2-7	.	CASSSGGAGVFEQYF	TGTGCCAGCAGCTCTGGAGGAGCAGGGGTTTTCGAGCAGTACTTC
15	.	TRBV6-5	TRBJ1-1	.	CASSYSWQGNTEAFF	TGTGCCAGCAGTTACTCCTGGCAGGGCAACACTGAAGCTTTCTTT
13	.	TRBV6-6	TRBJ1-2	TRBD1	CASSKTGGGGYTF	TGTGCCAGCAGTAAGACAGGGGGGGGTGGCTACACCTTC
16	.	TRBV14	TRBJ2-5	TRBD2	CASSQGGLAGAETQYF	TGTGCCAGCAGCCAGGGGGGACTAGCGGGAGCAGAGACCCAGTACTTC
15	once	TRBV6-5	TRBJ2-2	TRBD1	CASSRDRPNTGELFF	TGTGCCAGCAGTAGGGACAGACCGAACACCGGGGAGCTGTTTTTT
11	once	TRBV20-1	TRBJ2-3	.	CSALEFDTQYF	TGCAGTGCCTTGGAGTTTGATACGCAGTATTTT
16	.	TRBV18	TRBJ2-1	TRBD2	CASSFSGLAGGHEQFF	TGTGCCAGCTCATTCTCGGGACTAGCGGGAGGTCATGAGCAGTTCTTC
16	.	TRBV30	TRBJ2-1	TRBD2	CAWSDAIAGWNNEQFF	TGTGCCTGGAGTGACGCGATAGCGGGATGGAACAATGAGCAGTTCTTC
15	.	TRBV19	TRBJ1-5	.	CASSIGTASNQPQHF	TGTGCCAGTAGTATAGGGACAGCGAGCAATCAGCCCCAGCATTTT
15	.	TRBV5-4	TRBJ2-7	.	CASSLEMGLSYEQYF	TGTGCCAGCAGCTTGGAAATGGGCCTCTCCTACGAGCAGTACTTC
15	.	TRBV28	TRBJ1-2	TRBD1	CASSLWETGYYGYTF	TGTGCCAGCAGTTTATGGGAGACAGGGTACTATGGCTACACCTTC
16	.	TRBV5-1	TRBJ1-1	TRBD1	CASSLGTGGRNTEAFF	TGCGCCAGCAGCTTAGGGACAGGGGGTCGGAACACTGAAGCTTTCTTT
15	.	TRBV5-1	TRBJ1-4	TRBD1	CASSLTGVSNEKLFF	TGCGCCAGCAGCTTAACAGGGGTTTCTAATGAAAAACTGTTTTTT
16	.	TRBV28	TRBJ1-6	.	CASRVIVGGGNSPLHF	TGTGCCAGCAGGGTAATCGTAGGCGGGGGGAATTCACCCCTCCACTTT
16	few	TRBV7-2	TRBJ2-7	.	CASSLRGGMQSYEQYF	TGTGCCAGCAGCTTAAGGGGGGGGATGCAATCCTACGAGCAGTACTTC
15	.	TRBV6-5	TRBJ2-7	TRBD2	CASRLAGYSSDEQYF	TGTGCCAGCAGATTAGCGGGATATTCTTCTGACGAGCAGTACTTC
16	.	TRBV4-1	TRBJ2-1	TRBD2	CASSLVSGRADNEQFF	TGCGCCAGCAGCCTCGTTAGCGGGAGGGCTGACAATGAGCAGTTCTTC
15	.	TRBV5-1	TRBJ1-1	.	CASSRVRVTSTEAFF	TGCGCCAGCAGCCGGGTCAGGGTCACCAGCACTGAAGCTTTCTTT
14	.	TRBV19	TRBJ2-7	TRBD1	CASSKRTGLHEQYF	TGTGCCAGTAGTAAGAGGACAGGGCTCCACGAGCAGTACTTC
16	.	TRBV4-1	TRBJ2-7	TRBD2	CASSQAPAGVSYEQYF	TGCGCCAGCAGCCAAGCTCCAGCGGGAGTCTCCTACGAGCAGTACTTC
17	.	TRBV7-9	TRBJ2-1	TRBD1	CASTDPSGTGLYNEQFF	TGTGCCAGCACCGACCCTTCCGGGACAGGTCTTTACAATGAGCAGTTCTTC
13	.	TRBV5-4	TRBJ1-2	.	CASSLGSGYGYTF	TGTGCCAGCAGCTTGGGGTCCGGCTATGGCTACACCTTC
17	.	TRBV7-8	TRBJ1-2	TRBD1	CASSPRSLQGGSYGYTF	TGTGCCAGCAGCCCCCGTAGTCTGCAGGGGGGAAGCTATGGCTACACCTTC
16	.	TRBV6-1	TRBJ2-1	TRBD2	CASSGRLAEFYNEQFF	TGTGCCAGCAGTGGACGACTAGCGGAGTTTTACAATGAGCAGTTCTTC
14	once	TRBV28	TRBJ2-7	.	CASRGRAASYEQYF	TGTGCCAGTCGGGGTCGGGCAGCGTCCTACGAGCAGTACTTC
15	few	TRBV11-2	TRBJ1-2	.	CASSPRQTEKRGYTF	TGTGCCAGCAGCCCTCGACAGACTGAGAAGCGTGGCTACACCTTC
14	.	TRBV5-6	TRBJ2-5	.	CASSFLRQGETQYF	TGTGCCAGCAGCTTTCTGCGGCAGGGTGAGACCCAGTACTTC
15	.	TRBV4-1	TRBJ2-3	TRBD2	CASSRREDFTDTQYF	TGCGCCAGCAGCCGTCGGGAGGACTTCACAGATACGCAGTATTTT
17	.	TRBV5-1	TRBJ2-7	TRBD2	CASSLGLAGAFSYEQYF	TGCGCCAGCAGCCTCGGACTAGCGGGAGCTTTTTCCTACGAGCAGTACTTC
17	.	TRBV7-9	TRBJ2-7	TRBD2	CASSSSRTSGTWYEQYF	TGTGCCAGCAGCTCCTCCCGGACTAGCGGGACTTGGTACGAGCAGTACTTC